This TCR beta chain was identified during a study of T cell changes during pregnancy in multiple sclerosis. V dropped 1 base and J dropped 5 bases, with 15 bases sitting between them. Germline V CDR1 and CDR2: MGHRA, YSYEKL. The CDR3 totals 16 residues. Repertoires were generated with immunoSEQ multiplex PCR, while TCRdb's copy carries only in-frame clones and drops some. The sample shows 95,000 to 110,000 clones, approximately 90% of them seen only once. The chain couples TRBV4-1 to TRBJ2-1; D may be TRBD1 (6 bases). The sequence derives from a female donor in good health, enrolled as a control in a pregnancy study. The source was peripheral blood, collected in the third trimester of pregnancy. The CDR3 DNA sequence: TGCGCCAGCAGCCAAGTTCAGAGGGGACAAAACAATGAGCAGTTCTTC. This translates into CASSQVQRGQNNEQFF.